One sample yielded the 22 T cell receptor beta chains listed below, sequenced in a study of shared clonotypes between healthy human individuals. Sequenced by immunoSEQ multiplex PCR; TCRdb stores in-frame clones only, minus some. Of hundreds of thousands of clones in the sample, approximately 77% were seen once. Sequencing was done on a sample of PBMCs. The receptors come from a woman aged 40 to 50 in good health. Some clones in this sample may be carry-over from other donors' samples.

This rearrangement joins TRBV14 to TRBJ2-7; D remains ambiguous. CDR1 is SGHDN, CDR2 FVKESK, per germline. CDR3 length equals 13 residues. V gave up 1 base and J gave up 6 bases, with 10 bases separating them. The DNA of the CDR3 is TGTGCCAGCAGCCAAGCCTCAATTCGCGAGCAGTACTTC. It encodes CASSQASIREQYF.

Concerning this clone itself: Given a far larger clone just one base away, this is likely a sequencing read error. J is TRBJ2-7 and V is TRBV7-2; no clear D gene. The CDR3 spans 13 residues. Germline CDR1 SGHTA, CDR2 FQGNSA. Trimming pared 3 bases from V and 10 bases from J, leaving 16 bases between. The CDR3 bases are TGTGCCAGCAGCTTGGGTTGGTTGGGCGATCAGTACTTC. It encodes CASSLGWLGDQYF.

The rearrangement joins TRBV2 to TRBJ1-5; D is unclear. The CDR3 length is 11 residues. Germline V gene sequence: CDR1 SNHLY, CDR2 FYNNEI. Deletions cut 6 bases from V and 4 bases from J, with 4 bases between. The DNA of the CDR3 is TGTGCCAGCAGCGTGAATCAGCCCCAGCATTTT. Translation gives CASSVNQPQHF.

V is TRBV5-1 and J is TRBJ2-1; 7 bases agree with TRBD2. Germline V gene data show CDR1 as SGHRS and CDR2 as YFSETQ. This CDR3 is built from 15 residues. The ends lost 0 bases at V and 5 bases at J; junction bases unmatched: 5. The CDR3 is CASSLVSAGHNEQFF. The CDR3 DNA is TGCGCCAGCAGCTTGGTTTCAGCGGGACACAATGAGCAGTTCTTC.

This chain links TRBV5-4 with TRBJ2-5, with 9 bases that match TRBD2. V shed 4 bases, J shed 0 bases, and the junction held 7 bases outside the gene matches. CDR1 and CDR2 (germline): SGHNT, YYREEE (reference sequence). The CDR3 spans 16 residues. The CDR3 nucleotides read TGTGCCAGCAGCCCCGGACTAGCGAAGTACCAAGAGACCCAGTACTTC. Its translation is CASSPGLAKYQETQYF.

With respect to this clone: Given a far larger clone just one base away, this is likely a sequencing read error. The CDR3 spells CASSLDMDSNQPRHF. In DNA, the CDR3 is TGTGCCAGCAGCCTTGACATGGATAGCAATCAGCCCCGGCATTTT. The chain recombines TRBV14 with TRBJ1-5; no firm D call. The CDR3 is 15 amino acids. CDR1 is SGHDN and CDR2 is FVKESK in the germline V gene. The whole variable domain, filled in from reference TRBV14 and TRBJ1-5, reads EAGVTQFPSHSVIEKGQTVTLRCDPISGHDNLYWYRRVMGKEIKFLLHFVKESKQDESGMPNNRFLAERTGGTYSTLKVQPAELEDSGVYFCASSLDMDSNQPRHFGDGTRLSIL.

This clone was seen a handful of times. V usage is TRBV5-4 and J usage is TRBJ2-7; TRBD2 matches at 8 bases. The CDR3 loop spans 17 amino acids. V lost 4 bases, J lost 3 bases, and 15 bases stayed unmatched. Germline-derived CDR1 and CDR2 are SGHNT and YYREEE (reference sequence). The chain's CDR3 is CASSAPGGSGVNYEQYF. CDR3 nucleotide sequence: TGTGCCAGCAGCGCCCCGGGGGGGAGCGGGGTAAACTACGAGCAGTACTTC. The full variable domain, rest sourced from reference TRBV5-4 and TRBJ2-7, is ETGVTQSPTHLIKTRGQQVTLRCSSQSGHNTVSWYQQALGQGPQFIFQYYREEENGRGNFPPRFSGLQFPNYSSELNVNALELDDSALYLCASSAPGGSGVNYEQYFGPGTRLTVT.

This clone was counted once. CDR3 nucleotide sequence: TGTGCCAGCATTGAGGAGTGGAATCAGCCCCAGCATTTT. This encodes CASIEEWNQPQHF. J is TRBJ1-5 and V is TRBV6-1; D gene unclear. Trimming removed 7 bases at V and 4 bases at J, with 11 bases between. CDR1 is MNHNS and CDR2 is SASEGT in the germline V gene. CDR3 length: 13 residues.

This clone was seen more than once but under ten times. The chain couples TRBV19 to TRBJ2-1; 7 positions agree with TRBD2. The CDR3 runs 15 residues. The J segment lost 2 bases and the V segment lost 0 bases, leaving 1 base of the junction unmatched. Germline V lookup: CDR1 LNHDA, CDR2 SQIVND (reference sequence). This chain's CDR3 is CASSIDLAAYNEQFF. The CDR3 DNA reads TGTGCCAGTAGTATAGATCTAGCGGCCTACAATGAGCAGTTCTTC.

V usage is TRBV10-3 and J usage is TRBJ2-7; TRBD1 matches 9 bases. Germline V gene lookup returns CDR1 ENHRY and CDR2 SYGVKD. The CDR3 is 14 amino acids. The ends lost 2 bases at V and 2 bases at J; junction bases unmatched: 1. CDR3 sequence (DNA): TGTGCCATCAGTGAGGGGACAGGGACCTACGAGCAGTACTTC. Translated, it gives CAISEGTGTYEQYF.

The V call is TRBV28, the J call TRBJ2-2, with TRBD1 as a possible D gene (7 bases). The CDR3 totals 17 residues. Trimming removed 2 bases at V and 2 bases at J, with 15 bases between. Germline V CDR1 and CDR2: MDHEN, SYDVKM. The CDR3 bases are TGTGCCAGCAGTTTAGGGGCCAGGGGGGACAACACCGGGGAGCTGTTTTTT. It encodes CASSLGARGDNTGELFF.

V is TRBV7-2 and J is TRBJ1-2, with D unclear. Germline loops: CDR1 SGHTA, CDR2 FQGNSA. CDR3 length: 14 amino acids. Trimming took off 1 base at V and 2 bases at J, with 8 bases between the two ends. The CDR3: CASSLDGVNYGYTF. The DNA of the CDR3 is TGTGCCAGCAGCTTAGATGGGGTCAACTATGGCTACACCTTC. Full variable domain (outside the CDR3, taken from reference TRBV7-2 and TRBJ1-2): GAGVSQSPSNKVTEKGKDVELRCDPISGHTALYWYRQSLGQGLEFLIYFQGNSAPDKSGLPSDRFSAERTGGSVSTLTIQRTQQEDSAVYLCASSLDGVNYGYTFGSGTRLTVV.

The genes are TRBV7-9 and TRBJ1-3, with D unclear. Per germline, CDR1 SEHNR and CDR2 FQNEAQ (reference sequence). The V gene lost 3 bases and the J gene lost 2 bases, with 5 bases spanning the gap. This CDR3 spans 13 amino acids. The CDR3 nucleotides read TGTGCCAGCAGCTTGTACCCTGGAAACACCATATATTTT. Amino acid sequence: CASSLYPGNTIYF.

V usage is TRBV4-1 and J usage is TRBJ1-2; 10 nucleotides agree with TRBD1. Germline CDR1 and CDR2: MGHRA and YSYEKL. The CDR3 is made up of 16 amino acids. J gave up 2 bases and V 2 bases, and 5 bases lay outside the gene matches. CDR3 region: CASSQPGTGVNYGYTF. The DNA of the CDR3 is TGCGCCAGCAGCCAACCCGGGACAGGGGTCAACTATGGCTACACCTTC.

J is TRBJ2-7 and V is TRBV7-2, with D perhaps matching TRBD1 (5 bases). The CDR3 loop spans 11 amino acids. Trimming removed 5 bases at V and 7 bases at J, with 9 bases between. From germline, CDR1 is SGHTA and CDR2 FQGNSA. CDR3 protein: CASSRYREQYF. The CDR3 nucleotides are TGTGCCAGCAGCCGGTACAGGGAGCAGTACTTC.

This chain links TRBV28 with TRBJ2-1; tentatively, D is TRBD2 (5 bases). This CDR3 region has 13 residues. Germline V gives CDR1 MDHEN, CDR2 SYDVKM. Trimming left V 6 bases short and J 7 bases short, with 13 bases between. The CDR3, as DNA: TGTGCCAGCAGACCCCCCGGGGAGAATGAGCAGTTCTTC. It yields the protein CASRPPGENEQFF.

V gene TRBV9 combines with J gene TRBJ2-1; 15 nucleotides agree with TRBD2. The CDR3 has 14 residues. From germline, CDR1 is SGDLS and CDR2 YYNGEE. Trimming removed 6 bases from V and 7 bases from J; junction bases left unmatched: 2. Here the CDR3 reads CASTGTSGGNEQFF. The CDR3 nucleotides read TGTGCCAGCACCGGGACTAGCGGGGGGAATGAGCAGTTCTTC.

The chain has TRBV2 and TRBJ2-3, with 9 bases identical to TRBD2. Germline V gene sequence: CDR1 SNHLY, CDR2 FYNNEI. This CDR3 has 15 residues. The V segment lost 5 bases and the J segment 5 bases; nucleotides outside the gene matches: 8. The CDR3 loop is CASSRSGSVGDTQYF. The CDR3 nucleotides are TGTGCCAGCAGTCGTAGCGGGAGCGTTGGAGATACGCAGTATTTT.

This chain joins TRBV5-1 and TRBJ1-2; no definite D call. From germline, CDR1 is SGHRS and CDR2 YFSETQ. This CDR3 is built from 12 residues. The V and J ends lost 5 bases and 4 bases respectively, with 9 bases between them. CDR3 in DNA: TGCGCCAGCAGTTCGGGCATCTATGGCTACACCTTC. This sequence encodes CASSSGIYGYTF.

The J gene is TRBJ2-2, the V gene TRBV10-3, with no clear D. The CDR3 is 11 amino acids. Germline V gene lookup returns CDR1 ENHRY and CDR2 SYGVKD. Trimming took off 5 bases at V and 8 bases at J, with 6 bases between the two ends. The CDR3 DNA reads as TGTGCCATCAGTCACGGGGGGGAGCTGTTTTTT. Translating it yields CAISHGGELFF.

The J gene is TRBJ2-5, the V gene TRBV11-1; TRBD2 might be the D (5 bases). CDR3 size: 15 residues. With 3 bases removed from V and 2 bases from J, the gap between germline ends came to 13 bases. Germline V CDR1 and CDR2: SGHAT, FQDESV (reference sequence). For the CDR3, the DNA is TGTGCCAGCAGCTTCACCCCGGGCGGGCAAGAGACCCAGTACTTC. Its protein is CASSFTPGGQETQYF. Full variable domain (remainder filled in from reference TRBV11-1 and TRBJ2-5): EAEVAQSPRYKITEKSQAVAFWCDPISGHATLYWYRQILGQGPELLVQFQDESVVDDSQLPKDRFSAERLKGVDSTLKIQPAELGDSAMYLCASSFTPGGQETQYFGPGTRLLVL.

The chain combines TRBV18 with TRBJ2-7; TRBD2 agrees at 13 bases. This CDR3 comprises 15 residues. V shed 3 bases and J 4 bases; nucleotides not matched to a gene: 3. Per germline, CDR1 KGHSH and CDR2 LQKENI. The DNA for the CDR3 is TGTGCCAGCTCACCCGGGACTAGCGGGATTTACGAGCAGTACTTC. This translates into CASSPGTSGIYEQYF.